The 5 T cell receptor beta chains presented below share a single source sample, sequenced in a study of glioma-infiltrating T cells after dendritic cell vaccination listed by TCRdb under 2016. Libraries were prepared through the immunoSEQ multiplex PCR assay. TCRdb limited this immuneACCESS table to in-frame rearrangements with V and J called. A share of clones is missing; checked studies link under half to unresolved V genes, and the rest is unexplained. This sample comprises roughly 83,000 clones, just over 85% of them detected only once. Of the sample, 15% to 17% falls within the top ten clones. This sample comprised blood, obtained before dendritic cell vaccination. The receptor set was obtained from a human donor with glioblastoma.

The chain is built from TRBV7-3 and TRBJ1-2, with D perhaps TRBD1 (5 bases). The CDR3 runs 15 residues. V shed 3 bases and J shed 4 bases, with 15 bases lying between them. CDR1 SGHTA and CDR2 FQGTGA come from the germline V gene. This CDR3 reads CASSLIGGTPYGYTF. In DNA, the CDR3 is TGTGCCAGCAGCTTGATCGGGGGGACCCCCTATGGCTACACCTTC.

The rearrangement joins TRBV27 to TRBJ2-1, with D unclear. V gave up 5 bases and J gave up 3 bases, with 11 bases separating them. Looked up from germline, CDR1 is MNHEY and CDR2 is SMNVEV (reference sequence). CDR3 length: 14 amino acids. CDR3 protein: CASSRRLDYNEQFF. DNA of the CDR3: TGTGCCAGCAGTCGTCGGCTAGACTACAATGAGCAGTTCTTC.

The chain recombines TRBV19 with TRBJ2-5, with 8 nucleotides matching TRBD1. Per germline, CDR1 LNHDA and CDR2 SQIVND (reference sequence). V dropped 0 bases and J dropped 0; count of bases not matched to a gene: 12. This CDR3 is built from 19 residues. The DNA for the CDR3 is TGTGCCAGTAGTATAGATTTTTTCTCGACAGGGGCGTACCAAGAGACCCAGTACTTC. Encoded protein: CASSIDFFSTGAYQETQYF.

The rearrangement joins TRBV27 to TRBJ2-7; 11 bases align to TRBD1. The CDR3 extends over 13 amino acids. Trimming took 6 bases from V and 3 from J; bases not matched to a gene: 1. Germline CDR1 reads MNHEY; CDR2 reads SMNVEV (reference sequence). The CDR3 coding sequence is TGTGCCAGCAGCGGGACAGGGGGCTACGAGCAGTACTTC. Encoded protein: CASSGTGGYEQYF.

This clone was found a few times. V is TRBV7-3 and J is TRBJ1-1, with unresolved D. Looked up from germline, CDR1 is SGHTA and CDR2 is FQGTGA. This CDR3 has 14 amino acids. Trimming removed 5 bases from V and 5 bases from J, with 15 bases in between. The CDR3 spells CASSRLGGSTEAFF. CDR3 bases: TGTGCCAGCAGCCGACTCGGTGGCAGTACTGAAGCTTTCTTT.